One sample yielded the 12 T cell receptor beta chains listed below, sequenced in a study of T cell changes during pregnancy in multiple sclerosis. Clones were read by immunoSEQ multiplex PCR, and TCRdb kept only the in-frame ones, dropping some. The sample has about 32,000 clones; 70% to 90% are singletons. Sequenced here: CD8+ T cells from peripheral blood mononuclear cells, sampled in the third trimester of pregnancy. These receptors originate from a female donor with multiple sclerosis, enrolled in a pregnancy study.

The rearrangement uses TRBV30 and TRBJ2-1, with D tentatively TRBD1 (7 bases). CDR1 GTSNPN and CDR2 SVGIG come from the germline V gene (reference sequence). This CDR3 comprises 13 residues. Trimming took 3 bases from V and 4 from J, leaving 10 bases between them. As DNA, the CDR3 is TGTGCCTGGAGCGCGGGACAGTACAATGAGCAGTTCTTC. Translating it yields CAWSAGQYNEQFF.

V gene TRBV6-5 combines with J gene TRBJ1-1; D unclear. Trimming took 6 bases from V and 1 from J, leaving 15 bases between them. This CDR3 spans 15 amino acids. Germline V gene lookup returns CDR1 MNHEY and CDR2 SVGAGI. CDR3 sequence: CASRVLGFGNTEAFF. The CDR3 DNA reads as TGTGCCAGCAGGGTCCTAGGATTCGGGAACACTGAAGCTTTCTTT.

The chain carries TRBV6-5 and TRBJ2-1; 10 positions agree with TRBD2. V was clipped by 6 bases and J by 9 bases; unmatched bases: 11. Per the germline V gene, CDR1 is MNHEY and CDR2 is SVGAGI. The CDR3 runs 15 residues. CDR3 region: CASRPSSGSRGEQFF. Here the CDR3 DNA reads TGTGCCAGCAGGCCATCTAGCGGGAGTAGGGGTGAGCAGTTCTTC.

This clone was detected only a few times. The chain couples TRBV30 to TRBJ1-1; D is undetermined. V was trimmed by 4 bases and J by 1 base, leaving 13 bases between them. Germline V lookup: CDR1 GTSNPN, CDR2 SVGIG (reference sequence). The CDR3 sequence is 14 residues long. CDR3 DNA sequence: TGTGCCTGGACTCTTCTACGATCGAACACTGAAGCTTTCTTT. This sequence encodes CAWTLLRSNTEAFF. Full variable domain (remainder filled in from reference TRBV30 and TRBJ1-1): SQTIHQWPATLVQPVGSPLSLECTVEGTSNPNLYWYRQAAGRGLQLLFYSVGIGQISSEVPQNLSASRPQDRQFILSSKKLLLSDSGFYLCAWTLLRSNTEAFFGQGTRLTVV.

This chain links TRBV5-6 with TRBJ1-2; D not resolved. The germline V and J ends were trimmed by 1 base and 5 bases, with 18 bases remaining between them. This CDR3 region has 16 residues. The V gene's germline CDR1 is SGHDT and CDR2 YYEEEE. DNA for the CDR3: TGTGCCAGCAGCTTGTGGAGTGCCAGTTTATGGTATGGCTACACCTTC. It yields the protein CASSLWSASLWYGYTF.

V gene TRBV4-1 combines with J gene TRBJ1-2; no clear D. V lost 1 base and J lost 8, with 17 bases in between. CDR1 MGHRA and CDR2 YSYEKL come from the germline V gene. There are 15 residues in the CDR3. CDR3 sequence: CASSQADGDLWGYTF. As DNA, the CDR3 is TGCGCCAGCAGCCAAGCCGACGGAGATCTATGGGGCTACACCTTC.

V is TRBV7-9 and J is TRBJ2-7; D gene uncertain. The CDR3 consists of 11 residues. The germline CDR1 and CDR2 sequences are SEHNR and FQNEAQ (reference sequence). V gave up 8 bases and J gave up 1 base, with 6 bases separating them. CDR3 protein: CASGRSYEQYF. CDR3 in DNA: TGTGCCAGCGGCAGATCCTACGAGCAGTACTTC.

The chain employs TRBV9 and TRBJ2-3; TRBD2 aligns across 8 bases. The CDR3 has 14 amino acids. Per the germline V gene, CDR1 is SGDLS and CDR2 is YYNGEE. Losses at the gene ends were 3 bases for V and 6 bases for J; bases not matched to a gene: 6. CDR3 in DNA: TGTGCCAGCAGCGGCAGCGGGAGCTCGGATACGCAGTATTTT. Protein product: CASSGSGSSDTQYF.

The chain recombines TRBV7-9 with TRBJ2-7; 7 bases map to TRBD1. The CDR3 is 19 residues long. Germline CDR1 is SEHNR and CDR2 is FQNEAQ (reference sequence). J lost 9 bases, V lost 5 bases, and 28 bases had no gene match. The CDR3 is CASSDHPPGETGHTFGQYF. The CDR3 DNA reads TGTGCCAGCAGCGACCACCCCCCCGGAGAGACAGGGCACACGTTCGGGCAGTACTTC.

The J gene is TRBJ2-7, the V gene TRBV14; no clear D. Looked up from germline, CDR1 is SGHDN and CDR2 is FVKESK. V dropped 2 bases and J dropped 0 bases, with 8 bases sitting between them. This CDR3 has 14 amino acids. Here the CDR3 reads CASSQTRLSYEQYF. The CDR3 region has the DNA TGTGCCAGCAGCCAAACGCGACTCTCCTACGAGCAGTACTTC. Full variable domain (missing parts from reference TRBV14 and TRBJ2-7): EAGVTQFPSHSVIEKGQTVTLRCDPISGHDNLYWYRRVMGKEIKFLLHFVKESKQDESGMPNNRFLAERTGGTYSTLKVQPAELEDSGVYFCASSQTRLSYEQYFGPGTRLTVT.

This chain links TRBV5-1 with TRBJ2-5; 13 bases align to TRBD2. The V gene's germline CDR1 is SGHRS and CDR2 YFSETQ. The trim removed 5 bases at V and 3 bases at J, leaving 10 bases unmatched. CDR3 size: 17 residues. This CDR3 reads CASRPGLAGLREETQYF. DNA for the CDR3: TGCGCCAGCAGGCCGGGACTAGCGGGATTAAGGGAAGAGACCCAGTACTTC.

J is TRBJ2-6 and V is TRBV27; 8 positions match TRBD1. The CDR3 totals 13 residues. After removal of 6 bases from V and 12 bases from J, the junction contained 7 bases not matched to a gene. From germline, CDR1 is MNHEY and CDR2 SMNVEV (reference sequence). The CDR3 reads CASRLTGVGVLTF. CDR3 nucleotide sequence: TGTGCCAGCAGGTTGACAGGGGTTGGCGTCCTGACTTTC.